Sequencing of this T cell receptor beta chain was carried out in a study of blood T cells in healthy people across ages. Overall study results and limits: Correlation between TCR beta diversity and naive T cell percentage was strong.

A remark on this clonotype: Its antigen is currently unknown.

Primers used in a second PCR of about 6 to 11 cycles were a sample-barcoded 5' primer and a J-beta primer mix. MiXCR, run by TCRdb on the 5' RACE reads, gives a single entry per CDR3 protein. The data contain approximately 790,000 distinct CDR3 sequences, 62% of them seen just once; the ten biggest clones take up about 30%. Germline assignment: CDR1 LGHDT and CDR2 YNNKEL (reference sequence). This CDR3 comprises 14 residues. The V gene lost 0 bases and the J gene lost 2 bases, with 7 bases spanning the gap. This TCR was sampled from a man aged 25 to 45 in good health. V usage is TRBV3-1 and J usage is TRBJ1-2; no clear D gene. Sequenced material: blood. The CDR3 loop reads CASSQDRVNYGYTF. The CDR3 DNA reads TGTGCCAGCAGCCAAGATCGGGTAAACTATGGCTACACCTTC.